These 29 T cell receptor beta chains came from one sample sequenced in a study of blood T cell dynamics during melanoma immunotherapy. Time point indicated: pre-treatment baseline. Data came from immunoSEQ multiplex PCR; TCRdb stores just in-frame clones and leaves some out. Here the sample spans around 13,000 clones, under 90% being singletons. The material was blood, obtained from a patient treated with checkpoint blockade. These receptors were obtained from a human donor with melanoma.

The chain is built from TRBV19 and TRBJ2-1, with D perhaps given as TRBD1 or TRBD2 (5 bases each). Germline values: CDR1 LNHDA, CDR2 SQIVND (reference sequence). The CDR3 extends over 14 amino acids. The ends were cut back, 1 base at V and 3 bases at J, with 7 bases in the middle. For the CDR3, the DNA is TGTGCCAGTAGTATAGGGGGGAACTACAATGAGCAGTTCTTC. It encodes CASSIGGNYNEQFF. The variable domain in full, completed from reference TRBV19 and TRBJ2-1, reads DGGITQSPKYLFRKEGQNVTLSCEQNLNHDAMYWYRQDPGQGLRLIYYSQIVNDFQKGDIAEGYSVSREKKESFPLTVTSAQKNPTAFYLCASSIGGNYNEQFFGPGTRLTVL.

The genes are TRBV19 and TRBJ1-1, with 7 bases matching TRBD1. Trimming cost V 7 bases and J 0 bases; bases outside gene matches: 11. This CDR3 spans 16 amino acids. Germline V CDR1 and CDR2: LNHDA, SQIVND (reference sequence). CDR3 protein: CASIRQGVRMNTEAFF. DNA of the CDR3: TGTGCCAGTATAAGACAGGGAGTCAGGATGAACACTGAAGCTTTCTTT.

The chain employs TRBV5-6 and TRBJ1-1; no definite D call. CDR1 SGHDT and CDR2 YYEEEE come from the germline V gene. Between the trimmed V and J ends, which lost 0 bases and 2 bases, there was a span of 5 bases. The CDR3 is 13 amino acids. The CDR3 sequence is CASSLDLNTEAFF. The CDR3 bases are TGTGCCAGCAGCTTGGATTTAAACACTGAAGCTTTCTTT.

The J gene is TRBJ1-3, the V gene TRBV7-2; D is possibly TRBD1 (5 bases). The CDR3 totals 15 residues. Germline V gives CDR1 SGHTA, CDR2 FQGNSA. V gave up 9 bases and J gave up 2 bases, with 17 bases separating them. The CDR3: CASLSQGLPGNTIYF. DNA of the CDR3: TGTGCCAGTCTATCCCAGGGTCTCCCTGGAAACACCATATATTTT.

The DNA for the CDR3 is TGTGCCAGCAGCTTTGAGCCCTATGGCTACACCTTC. Amino acid sequence: CASSFEPYGYTF. The chain employs TRBV7-9 and TRBJ1-2; D unresolved. Germline-derived CDR1 and CDR2 are SEHNR and FQNEAQ (reference sequence). Trimming pared 3 bases from V and 4 bases from J, leaving 6 bases between. The CDR3 sequence is 12 residues long.

This clone was observed a few times. The rearrangement joins TRBV5-1 to TRBJ2-7; a possible D gene is TRBD1 (5 bases). V gave up 3 bases and J gave up 0 bases, with 10 bases separating them. CDR1 is SGHRS, CDR2 YFSETQ, per germline. The CDR3 covers 14 residues. The CDR3 DNA reads TGCGCCAGCAGCTGGAGTGGGGCCTCCTACGAGCAGTACTTC. This translates into CASSWSGASYEQYF.

The V call is TRBV6-6, the J call TRBJ2-5, with 10 bases aligning to TRBD1. CDR1 and CDR2 from the germline V gene are MNHNY and SVGAGI (reference sequence). V dropped 6 bases and J dropped 2; count of bases not matched to a gene: 6. CDR3 length: 15 amino acids. The CDR3 DNA is TGTGCCAGCAGGAAAGGACAGGGGGGACAAGAGACCCAGTACTTC. Translated: CASRKGQGGQETQYF.

This clone was seen a single time. The J gene is TRBJ2-1, the V gene TRBV9; TRBD1 is a possible D gene (6 bases). The V gene's germline CDR1 is SGDLS and CDR2 YYNGEE. This CDR3 is built from 14 residues. V shed 4 bases and J shed 5 bases, with 13 bases lying between them. CDR3 sequence reads: CASSPLAGDNEQFF. The CDR3, as DNA: TGTGCCAGCAGCCCTTTGGCAGGGGACAATGAGCAGTTCTTC.

The rearrangement links TRBV10-3 to TRBJ2-7, with D perhaps TRBD1 (5 bases). The CDR3 loop spans 15 amino acids. Trimming left V 2 bases short and J 1 base short, with 12 bases between. Looked up from germline, CDR1 is ENHRY and CDR2 is SYGVKD. CDR3 amino acids: CAISERLRTSYEQYF. CDR3 sequence (DNA): TGTGCCATCAGTGAGAGGTTAAGGACATCCTACGAGCAGTACTTC.

This clone was counted a few times. The V call is TRBV19, the J call TRBJ2-7; 10 bases map to TRBD2. J was trimmed by 6 bases and V by 6 bases; bases with no gene match: 5. Germline CDR1 is LNHDA and CDR2 is SQIVND (reference sequence). This CDR3 has 13 residues. CDR3 coding DNA: TGTGCCAGTAGGTCTAGCGGGAGCGGCGAGCAGTACTTC. The encoded protein is CASRSSGSGEQYF.

The chain is built from TRBV28 and TRBJ1-1; D might be TRBD1 (5 bases). CDR1 is MDHEN and CDR2 is SYDVKM in the germline V gene. The V end lost 7 bases, the J end lost 5 bases, and 20 bases lay between the germline ends. The CDR3 extends over 15 amino acids. CDR3: CASTPPQRGYTEAFF. As DNA, the CDR3 is TGTGCCAGCACCCCCCCTCAACGGGGGTATACTGAAGCTTTCTTT.

The table lists this clone with a count of one. V usage is TRBV2 and J usage is TRBJ2-2; tentatively, D is TRBD1 (6 bases). CDR1 is SNHLY, CDR2 FYNNEI, per germline. This CDR3 comprises 15 residues. Between the trimmed V and J ends, which lost 6 bases and 0 bases, there was a span of 11 bases. CDR3 DNA: TGTGCCAGCAGCGGACAGCTTGCGAACACCGGGGAGCTGTTTTTT. Protein sequence: CASSGQLANTGELFF.

This chain joins TRBV29-1 and TRBJ2-7; D is undetermined. This CDR3 region has 13 residues. The V and J ends lost 4 bases and 2 bases respectively, with 12 bases between them. Germline V CDR1 and CDR2: SQVTM, ANQGSEA. CDR3 in amino acids: CSVVSTETYEQYF. In DNA form, the CDR3 reads TGCAGCGTTGTATCAACAGAGACCTACGAGCAGTACTTC.

The chain recombines TRBV7-9 with TRBJ2-3; D is ambiguous. The germline gives CDR1 SEHNR, CDR2 FQNEAQ (reference sequence). The CDR3 is 14 amino acids. V dropped 8 bases and J dropped 2 bases, with 14 bases sitting between them. The CDR3 nucleotides are TGTGCCAGCTCCCCACGGGCTTTCACAGATACGCAGTATTTT. Translation: CASSPRAFTDTQYF.

The V call is TRBV15, the J call TRBJ2-1; D uncertain. Germline V gene data show CDR1 as LNHNV and CDR2 as YYDKDF (reference sequence). The CDR3 runs 16 residues. Trimming stripped 3 bases from V and 5 bases from J, with 17 bases between. The CDR3: CATSSYGLPSHNEQFF. The CDR3 nucleotides read TGTGCCACCAGCAGCTACGGGCTCCCGAGCCACAATGAGCAGTTCTTC.

CDR3 bases: TGTGCCAGCAGCTCGGGACTAGCGGGGGGCTTAGGGTGGCAGTTCTTC. Protein: CASSSGLAGGLGWQFF. The J gene is TRBJ2-1, the V gene TRBV7-9, with TRBD2 matching 15 bases. V trimming: 4 bases; J trimming: 12 bases; junction bases outside the gene matches: 10. The CDR3 has 16 residues. Germline V gene sequence: CDR1 SEHNR, CDR2 FQNEAQ (reference sequence).

The chain joins TRBV29-1 to TRBJ2-7; tentative D call: TRBD2 (6 bases). V was shortened by 5 bases and J by 2 bases, with 13 bases between the two germline ends. This CDR3 is 13 amino acids long. From germline, CDR1 is SQVTM and CDR2 ANQGSEA. CDR3 sequence: CSVRPSETYEQYF. The CDR3 nucleotides read TGCAGCGTTCGACCTAGCGAGACCTACGAGCAGTACTTC.

V and J are TRBV27 and TRBJ2-1; D might be TRBD2 (6 bases). Deletions cut 3 bases from V and 12 bases from J, with 15 bases between. The CDR3 runs to 13 residues. Germline V CDR1 and CDR2: MNHEY, SMNVEV (reference sequence). The CDR3 nucleotides read TGTGCCAGCAGTTTCCAACTTACCGGGGGGCAGTTCTTC. Amino acids: CASSFQLTGGQFF.

DNA of the CDR3: TGTGCCAGCAGTTCCCTTCCGGACAGGGGGCGGGATACTGAAGCTTTCTTT. This gives the protein CASSSLPDRGRDTEAFF. V is TRBV28 and J is TRBJ1-1, with 11 bases aligning to TRBD1. Germline V gene sequence: CDR1 MDHEN, CDR2 SYDVKM. Trimming took 4 bases from V and 5 from J; bases not matched to a gene: 12. This CDR3 has 17 amino acids.

The chain carries TRBV10-3 and TRBJ2-5; either TRBD1 or TRBD2 may fit D (5 bases each). The V and J ends lost 4 bases and 4 bases respectively, with 19 bases between them. The V gene's germline CDR1 is ENHRY and CDR2 SYGVKD. This CDR3 region has 16 residues. The CDR3 protein is CAISAHPGAGRETQYF. Written as DNA, the CDR3 is TGTGCCATCAGTGCCCACCCCGGGGCAGGGAGAGAGACCCAGTACTTC.

The chain carries TRBV5-6 and TRBJ2-7; possibly TRBD1 for D (7 bases). From germline, CDR1 is SGHDT and CDR2 YYEEEE. Between the trimmed V and J ends, which lost 4 bases and 4 bases, there was a span of 18 bases. The CDR3 length is 15 residues. The CDR3 DNA is TGTGCCAGCAGCGCAGACAGGGACTTCACTTACGAGCAGTACTTC. Translating it yields CASSADRDFTYEQYF.

The chain recombines TRBV4-2 with TRBJ2-7, with D maybe TRBD2 (6 bases). The CDR3 runs to 14 residues. The germline CDR1 and CDR2 sequences are LGHNA and YNFKEQ. Trimming took 1 base from V and 4 from J, leaving 11 bases between them. CDR3 bases: TGTGCCAGCAGCCAAGGCGTTGGAGGGTACGAGCAGTACTTC. Its protein is CASSQGVGGYEQYF.

This chain connects TRBV6-1 to TRBJ1-5; D not certain. The germline CDR1 and CDR2 sequences are MNHNS and SASEGT. The V gene lost 6 bases and the J gene lost 11 bases, with 2 bases spanning the gap. The CDR3 runs to 8 residues. The CDR3 DNA sequence: TGTGCCAGCAGAACCCAGCATTTT. It specifies CASRTQHF.

The genes are TRBV7-8 and TRBJ2-1, with TRBD2 matching over 12 bases. There are 17 residues in the CDR3. Unmatched junction bases numbered 10, after V lost 5 bases and J lost 5 bases. Germline CDR1 is SGHVS and CDR2 is FQNEAQ. Here the CDR3 DNA reads TGTGCCAGCAGCCCTCACTCGGGACTAGCGGGTCACAATGAGCAGTTCTTC. Amino acids: CASSPHSGLAGHNEQFF.

This clone was observed a single time. This chain connects TRBV12-5 to TRBJ2-2, with D perhaps assigned TRBD1 or TRBD2 (6 bases each). V dropped 8 bases and J dropped 4 bases, with 14 bases sitting between them. CDR1 is LGHNT, CDR2 FRNRAP, per germline. The length of the CDR3 is 14 residues. The CDR3 loop reads CASLGGSGTGELFF. CDR3 in DNA: TGTGCTAGTCTAGGGGGGAGTGGCACCGGGGAGCTGTTTTTT. Together with reference TRBV12-5 and TRBJ2-2, the CDR3 gives the full variable domain: DARVTQTPRHKVTEMGQEVTMRCQPILGHNTVFWYRQTMMQGLELLAYFRNRAPLDDSGMPKDRFSAEMPDATLATLKIQPSEPRDSAVYFCASLGGSGTGELFFGEGSRLTVL.

This rearrangement joins TRBV6-5 to TRBJ1-5, with D perhaps TRBD1 (6 bases). Germline V lookup: CDR1 MNHEY, CDR2 SVGAGI. V was clipped by 0 bases and J by 2 bases, with 8 bases between them. The CDR3 has 15 residues. CDR3 region: CASSYSRGGNQPQHF. For the CDR3, the DNA is TGTGCCAGCAGTTACTCCAGGGGCGGCAATCAGCCCCAGCATTTT.

The chain couples TRBV27 to TRBJ1-5; TRBD1 is a possible D gene (6 bases). The germline V gene has CDR1 MNHEY and CDR2 SMNVEV (reference sequence). The CDR3 totals 16 residues. V dropped 2 bases and J dropped 0 bases, with 11 bases sitting between them. In DNA form, the CDR3 reads TGTGCCAGCAGTTTAATGGGACAACCTAGCAATCAGCCCCAGCATTTT. This gives the protein CASSLMGQPSNQPQHF.

The V and J genes are TRBV6-1 and TRBJ1-5; weak D call: TRBD1 (6 bases). V was pared by 6 bases and J by 8 bases, with 14 bases between. CDR1 is MNHNS and CDR2 is SASEGT in the germline V gene. There are 13 residues in the CDR3. As DNA, the CDR3 is TGTGCCAGCAGAAGGACAGCCAAGGAGCCCCAGCATTTT. Translating gives CASRRTAKEPQHF.

CDR3: CASSAVAKNIQYF. The CDR3 DNA sequence: TGTGCCAGCAGTGCCGTGGCCAAAAACATTCAGTACTTC. This chain joins TRBV27 and TRBJ2-4; D is undetermined. CDR3 length: 13 amino acids. The V end was cut by 5 bases, the J end by 1 base, with 6 bases between. Germline CDR1 is MNHEY and CDR2 is SMNVEV (reference sequence).